These 18 T cell receptor beta chains were sequenced from one sample in a study of blood T cell repertoires in COVID-19. Repertoires were generated with immunoSEQ multiplex PCR, while TCRdb's copy carries only in-frame clones and drops some. The repertoire holds 120,000 or so clones, with 80% to 90% as singletons. The sample taken for sequencing was peripheral blood. These receptors all stem from a human donor in a cohort sampled during active COVID-19.

The chain recombines TRBV4-3 with TRBJ2-7, with a weak D call TRBD2 (5 bases). Germline CDR1 reads LGHNA; CDR2 reads YSLEER. V was trimmed by 7 bases and J by 4 bases, leaving 11 bases between them. CDR3 size: 12 residues. CDR3 coding DNA: TGCGCCAGCATATCCACTAGGTACGAGCAGTACTTC. This codes for CASISTRYEQYF.

The V and J genes are TRBV19 and TRBJ2-7, with 8 bases fitting TRBD2. The length of the CDR3 is 15 residues. CDR1 is LNHDA and CDR2 is SQIVND in the germline V gene (reference sequence). V lost 3 bases, J lost 3 bases, and 7 bases stayed unmatched. This chain's CDR3 is CASSIVSSGGYEQYF. In DNA, the CDR3 is TGTGCCAGTAGTATTGTTTCCAGCGGGGGCTACGAGCAGTACTTC.

The V and J genes are TRBV7-9 and TRBJ1-2; D unclear. V lost 1 base and J lost 3, with 9 bases in between. From germline, CDR1 is SEHNR and CDR2 FQNEAQ (reference sequence). The CDR3 runs to 14 residues. Here the CDR3 reads CASSLDTTDYGYTF. CDR3 bases: TGTGCCAGCAGCTTAGACACAACAGACTATGGCTACACCTTC.

V is TRBV19 and J is TRBJ2-1, with a possible D match to TRBD2 (6 bases). This CDR3 has 19 residues. In germline, CDR1 is LNHDA, CDR2 SQIVND (reference sequence). The V end was cut by 3 bases, the J end by 1 base, with 22 bases between. CDR3 in DNA: TGTGCCAGTAGTATGAGATACCGCGAGGCGGGGTCTTCCTACAATGAGCAGTTCTTC. It specifies CASSMRYREAGSSYNEQFF. Full variable domain (missing parts from reference TRBV19 and TRBJ2-1): DGGITQSPKYLFRKEGQNVTLSCEQNLNHDAMYWYRQDPGQGLRLIYYSQIVNDFQKGDIAEGYSVSREKKESFPLTVTSAQKNPTAFYLCASSMRYREAGSSYNEQFFGPGTRLTVL.

The chain is built from TRBV19 and TRBJ2-5, with D tentatively TRBD2 (7 bases). V was clipped by 5 bases and J by 5 bases, with 15 bases between them. There are 14 residues in the CDR3. From germline, CDR1 is LNHDA and CDR2 SQIVND (reference sequence). The CDR3 spells CASSPQGGRETQYF. CDR3 coding DNA: TGTGCCAGTAGTCCACAGGGAGGGAGGGAGACCCAGTACTTC. The full variable domain, its missing parts supplied by reference TRBV19 and TRBJ2-5, is DGGITQSPKYLFRKEGQNVTLSCEQNLNHDAMYWYRQDPGQGLRLIYYSQIVNDFQKGDIAEGYSVSREKKESFPLTVTSAQKNPTAFYLCASSPQGGRETQYFGPGTRLLVL.

The rearrangement joins TRBV6-5 to TRBJ1-4, with unresolved D. The CDR3 has 15 residues. V shed 0 bases and J shed 0 bases, with 5 bases lying between them. Per germline, CDR1 MNHEY and CDR2 SVGAGI. The CDR3 DNA follows: TGTGCCAGCAGTTACTCGGGCCCAACTAATGAAAAACTGTTTTTT. This translates into CASSYSGPTNEKLFF.

This chain connects TRBV7-6 to TRBJ2-7; 7 bases fit TRBD2. After removal of 1 base from V and 7 bases from J, the junction contained 7 bases not matched to a gene. The CDR3 is made up of 14 amino acids. Germline V lookup: CDR1 SGHVS, CDR2 FNYEAQ. The CDR3 sequence is CASSLGGGVGEQYF. The CDR3 nucleotides are TGTGCCAGCAGCTTAGGCGGGGGAGTTGGTGAGCAGTACTTC.

This clone showed up just once. The chain employs TRBV12-3 or TRBV12-4 and TRBJ1-1; D might be TRBD1 (6 bases). This CDR3 has 12 residues. The V end lost 6 bases, the J end lost 6 bases, and 11 bases lay between the germline ends. For the CDR3, the DNA is TGTGCCAGCAGCCGAACAGGGTCTGAAGCTTTCTTT. Its protein product is CASSRTGSEAFF.

The rearrangement joins TRBV6-2 or TRBV6-3 to TRBJ2-5, with 9 positions matching TRBD2. V shed 2 bases, J shed 5 bases, and the junction held 9 bases outside the gene matches. In germline, CDR1 is MNHEY, CDR2 SVGEGT. The CDR3 consists of 16 residues. The CDR3: CASSYGLAGELETQYF. CDR3 DNA: TGTGCCAGCAGTTACGGGTTAGCGGGGGAGTTGGAGACCCAGTACTTC.

V usage is TRBV6-5 and J usage is TRBJ2-3, with 11 bases fitting TRBD1. Germline loops: CDR1 MNHEY, CDR2 SVGAGI. After removal of 6 bases from V and 4 bases from J, the junction contained 6 bases not matched to a gene. The CDR3 extends over 15 amino acids. The CDR3 region has the DNA TGTGCCAGCAGGAAGGACAGGGGGCGGGCAGATACGCAGTATTTT. Translated, it gives CASRKDRGRADTQYF.

This sequence joins TRBV7-6 and TRBJ2-2; TRBD1 is a possible D gene (5 bases). The CDR3 runs 15 residues. V shed 6 bases and J shed 4 bases, with 15 bases lying between them. Germline V gene data show CDR1 as SGHVS and CDR2 as FNYEAQ. In DNA form, the CDR3 reads TGTGCCAGCAGTCATTTAGGGGCGCCCACCGGGGAGCTGTTTTTT. Translated: CASSHLGAPTGELFF.

The chain couples TRBV6-6 to TRBJ1-4, with 10 bases identical to TRBD1. Germline V gene data show CDR1 as MNHNY and CDR2 as SVGAGI (reference sequence). V lost 5 bases to trimming and J lost 7 bases; unmatched junction nucleotides: 7. This CDR3 comprises 15 residues. For the CDR3, the DNA is TGTGCCAGCAGTGACAGGGGGCGGATGGCTGAAAAACTGTTTTTT. Protein product: CASSDRGRMAEKLFF.

This clone showed up just a few times. The V call is TRBV7-8, the J call TRBJ1-5, with TRBD1 as a possible D gene (5 bases). CDR3 size: 15 residues. Trimming stripped 1 base from V and 4 bases from J, with 11 bases between. Germline V lookup: CDR1 SGHVS, CDR2 FQNEAQ. The CDR3 sequence: CASSLVGRENQPQHF. CDR3 DNA: TGTGCCAGCAGCTTAGTGGGACGGGAGAATCAGCCCCAGCATTTT.

Concerning this clone: This could be a read error, since a much larger clone is one nucleotide away. The chain links TRBV5-4 to TRBJ2-1; D not certain. CDR3 length equals 11 residues. Germline V gives CDR1 SGHNT, CDR2 YYREEE (reference sequence). V gave up 4 bases and J gave up 4 bases, with 3 bases separating them. CDR3 in amino acids: CASSLYNEQFF. In nucleotides, the CDR3 is TGTGCCAGCAGCCTGTACAATGAGCAGTTCTTC.

This chain joins TRBV2 and TRBJ2-3; D not resolved. The CDR3 extends over 14 amino acids. Germline V gene sequence: CDR1 SNHLY, CDR2 FYNNEI. V was cut by 1 base and J by 2 bases, with 7 bases left in between. CDR3 sequence reads: CASSEVQVTDTQYF. For the CDR3, the DNA is TGTGCCAGCAGTGAAGTCCAGGTCACAGATACGCAGTATTTT.

This chain uses TRBV9 with TRBJ2-2; TRBD2 is a possible D gene (6 bases). The germline V gene has CDR1 SGDLS and CDR2 YYNGEE. The CDR3 has 16 amino acids. Trimming left V 1 base short and J 1 base short, with 11 bases between. The CDR3 region is CASSVRRGVNTGELFF. In nucleotides, the CDR3 is TGTGCCAGCAGCGTAAGGCGGGGAGTGAACACCGGGGAGCTGTTTTTT. The full variable domain, in which reference TRBV9 and TRBJ2-2 provide the parts outside the CDR3, is DSGVTQTPKHLITATGQRVTLRCSPRSGDLSVYWYQQSLDQGLQFLIQYYNGEERAKGNILERFSAQQFPDLHSELNLSSLELGDSALYFCASSVRRGVNTGELFFGEGSRLTVL.

For this clone: Other DNA variants within this sample encode the same CDR3. This CDR3 reads CASSFGQGRGYTF. CDR3 DNA sequence: TGTGCCAGCAGCTTCGGACAGGGTCGTGGCTACACCTTC. V is TRBV5-6 and J is TRBJ1-2, with 8 bases fitting TRBD1. The CDR3 is made up of 13 amino acids. The trim removed 2 bases at V and 7 bases at J, leaving 4 bases unmatched. Germline assignment: CDR1 SGHDT and CDR2 YYEEEE.

The rearrangement links TRBV6-5 to TRBJ1-5; D is unclear. V lost 5 bases and J lost 0, with 5 bases in between. The CDR3 extends over 13 amino acids. From germline, CDR1 is MNHEY and CDR2 SVGAGI. The CDR3 region is CASSINSNQPQHF. The CDR3 DNA follows: TGTGCCAGCAGTATCAATAGCAATCAGCCCCAGCATTTT.